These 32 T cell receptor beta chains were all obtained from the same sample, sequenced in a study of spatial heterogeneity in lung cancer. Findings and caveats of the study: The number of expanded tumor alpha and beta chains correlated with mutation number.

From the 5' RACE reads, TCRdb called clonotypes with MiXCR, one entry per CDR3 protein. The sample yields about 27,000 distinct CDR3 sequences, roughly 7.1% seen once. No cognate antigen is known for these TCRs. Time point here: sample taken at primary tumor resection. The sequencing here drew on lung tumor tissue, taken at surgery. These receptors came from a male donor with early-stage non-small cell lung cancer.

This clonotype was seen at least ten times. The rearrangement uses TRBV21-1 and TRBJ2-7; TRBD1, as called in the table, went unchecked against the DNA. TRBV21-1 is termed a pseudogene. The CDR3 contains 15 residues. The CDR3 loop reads CASSKGGQGSYEQYF. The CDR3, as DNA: TGTGCCAGCAGCAAAGGCGGACAGGGCTCCTACGAGCAGTACTTC.

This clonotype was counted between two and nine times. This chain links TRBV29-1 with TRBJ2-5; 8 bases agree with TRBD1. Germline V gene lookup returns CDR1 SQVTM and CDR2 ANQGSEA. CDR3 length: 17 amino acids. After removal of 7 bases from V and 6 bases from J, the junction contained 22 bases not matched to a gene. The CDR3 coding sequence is TGCAGCGCCAGCCTCCGGGCAGGGGGCCCCACCAGCCAGACCCAGTACTTC. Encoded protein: CSASLRAGGPTSQTQYF.

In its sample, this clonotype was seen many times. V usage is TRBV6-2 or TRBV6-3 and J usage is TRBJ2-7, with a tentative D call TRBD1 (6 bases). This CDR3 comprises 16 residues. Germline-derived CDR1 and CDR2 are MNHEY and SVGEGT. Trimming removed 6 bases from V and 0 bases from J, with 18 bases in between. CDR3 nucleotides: TGTGCCAGCAGATCATCCGGGACATACCTCTCCTACGAGCAGTACTTC. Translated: CASRSSGTYLSYEQYF.

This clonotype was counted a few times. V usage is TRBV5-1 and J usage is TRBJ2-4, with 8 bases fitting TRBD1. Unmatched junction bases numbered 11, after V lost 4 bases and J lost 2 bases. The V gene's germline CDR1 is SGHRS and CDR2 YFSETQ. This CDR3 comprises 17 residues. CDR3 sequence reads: CASSPQGQGASKNIQYF. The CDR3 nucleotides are TGCGCCAGCAGCCCCCAAGGGCAGGGGGCATCCAAAAACATTCAGTACTTC.

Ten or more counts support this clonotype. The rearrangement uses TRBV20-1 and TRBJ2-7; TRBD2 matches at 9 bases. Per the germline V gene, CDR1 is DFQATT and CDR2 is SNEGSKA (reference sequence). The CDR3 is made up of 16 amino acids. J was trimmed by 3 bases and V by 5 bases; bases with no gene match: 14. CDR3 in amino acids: CSASPPAVAGVYEQYF. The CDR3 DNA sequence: TGCAGTGCTTCCCCTCCCGCTGTAGCGGGGGTCTACGAGCAGTACTTC.

DNA for the CDR3: TGTGCCAGCAGTGACTCAAACGGGGAGGCCGGGGAGCTGTTTTTT. It specifies CASSDSNGEAGELFF. J is TRBJ2-2 and V is TRBV6-4; a possible D gene is TRBD2 (6 bases). The CDR3 contains 15 residues. Trimming took off 0 bases at V and 6 bases at J, with 11 bases between the two ends. Per the germline V gene, CDR1 is MRHNA and CDR2 is SNTAGT.

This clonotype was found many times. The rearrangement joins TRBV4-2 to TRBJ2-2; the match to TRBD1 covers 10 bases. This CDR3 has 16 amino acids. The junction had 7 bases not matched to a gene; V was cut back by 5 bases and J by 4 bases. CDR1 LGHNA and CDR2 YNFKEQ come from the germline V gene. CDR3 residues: CASSTGTGVGTGELFF. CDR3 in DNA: TGTGCCAGCAGCACCGGGACAGGGGTGGGCACCGGGGAGCTGTTTTTT.

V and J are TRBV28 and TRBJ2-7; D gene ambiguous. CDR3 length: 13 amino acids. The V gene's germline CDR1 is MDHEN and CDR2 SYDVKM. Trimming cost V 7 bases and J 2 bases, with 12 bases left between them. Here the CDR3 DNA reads TGTGCCAGCACTCTTAGGACCCCCTACGAGCAGTACTTC. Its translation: CASTLRTPYEQYF.

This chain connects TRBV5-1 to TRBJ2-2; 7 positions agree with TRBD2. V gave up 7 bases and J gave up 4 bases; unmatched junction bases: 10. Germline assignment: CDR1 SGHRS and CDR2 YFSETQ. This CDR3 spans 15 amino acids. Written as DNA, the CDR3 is TGCGCCAGCCATCCCGGGTTAGCGGGCACCGGGGAGCTGTTTTTT. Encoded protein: CASHPGLAGTGELFF.

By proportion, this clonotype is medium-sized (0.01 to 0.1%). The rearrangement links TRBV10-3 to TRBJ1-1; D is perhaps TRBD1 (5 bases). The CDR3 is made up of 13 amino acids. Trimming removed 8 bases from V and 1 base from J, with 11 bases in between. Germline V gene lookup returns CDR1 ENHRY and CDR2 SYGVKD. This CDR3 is CAIRGSSNTEAFF. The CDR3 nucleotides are TGTGCCATCCGGGGGTCGTCGAACACTGAAGCTTTCTTT.

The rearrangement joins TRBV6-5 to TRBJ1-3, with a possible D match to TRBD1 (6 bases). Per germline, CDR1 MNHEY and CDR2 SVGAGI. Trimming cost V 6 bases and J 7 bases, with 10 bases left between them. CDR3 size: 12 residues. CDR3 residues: CASRDSANTIYF. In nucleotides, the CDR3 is TGTGCCAGCAGGGACAGTGCGAACACCATATATTTT.

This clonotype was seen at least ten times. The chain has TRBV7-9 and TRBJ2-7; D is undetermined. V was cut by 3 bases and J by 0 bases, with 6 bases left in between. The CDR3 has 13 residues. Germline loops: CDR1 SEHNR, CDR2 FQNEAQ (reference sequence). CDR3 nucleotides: TGTGCCAGCAGCTTTCAATCCTCCTACGAGCAGTACTTC. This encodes CASSFQSSYEQYF.

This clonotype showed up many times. As DNA, the CDR3 is TGCAGTGCCACCGGGTCAGTCATCGGGGAGCTGTTTTTT. It codes for CSATGSVIGELFF. V and J are TRBV20-1 and TRBJ2-2; D uncertain. Germline V CDR1 and CDR2: DFQATT, SNEGSKA (reference sequence). The V end was cut by 6 bases, the J end by 7 bases, with 15 bases between. The CDR3 extends over 13 amino acids.

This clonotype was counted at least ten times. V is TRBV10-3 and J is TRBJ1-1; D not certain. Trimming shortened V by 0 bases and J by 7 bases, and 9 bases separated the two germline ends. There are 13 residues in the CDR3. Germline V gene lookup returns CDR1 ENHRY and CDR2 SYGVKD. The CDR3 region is CAISESMGSEAFF. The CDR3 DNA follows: TGTGCCATCAGTGAGTCTATGGGGAGTGAAGCTTTCTTT.

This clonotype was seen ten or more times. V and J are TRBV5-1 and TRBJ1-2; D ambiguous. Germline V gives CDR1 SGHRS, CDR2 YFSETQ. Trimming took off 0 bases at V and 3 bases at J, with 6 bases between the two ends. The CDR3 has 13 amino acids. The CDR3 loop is CASSLVADYGYTF. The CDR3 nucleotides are TGCGCCAGCAGCTTGGTGGCCGACTATGGCTACACCTTC. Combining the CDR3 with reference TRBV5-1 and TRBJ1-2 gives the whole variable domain KAGVTQTPRYLIKTRGQQVTLSCSPISGHRSVSWYQQTPGQGLQFLFEYFSETQRNKGNFPGRFSGRQFSNSRSEMNVSTLELGDSALYLCASSLVADYGYTFGSGTRLTVV.

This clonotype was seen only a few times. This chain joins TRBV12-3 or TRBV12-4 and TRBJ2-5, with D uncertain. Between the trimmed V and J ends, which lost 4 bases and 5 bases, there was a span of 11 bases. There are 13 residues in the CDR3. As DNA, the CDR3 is TGTGCCAGCAGTTCCCTGACCGGGGAGACCCAGTACTTC. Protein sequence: CASSSLTGETQYF.

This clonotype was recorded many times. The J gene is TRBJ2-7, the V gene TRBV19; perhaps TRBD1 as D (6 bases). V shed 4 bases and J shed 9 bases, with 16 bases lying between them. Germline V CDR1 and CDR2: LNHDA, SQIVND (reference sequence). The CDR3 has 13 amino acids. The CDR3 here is CASSTRDISPQYF. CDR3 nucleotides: TGTGCCAGTAGTACCCGGGACATCTCCCCGCAGTACTTC.

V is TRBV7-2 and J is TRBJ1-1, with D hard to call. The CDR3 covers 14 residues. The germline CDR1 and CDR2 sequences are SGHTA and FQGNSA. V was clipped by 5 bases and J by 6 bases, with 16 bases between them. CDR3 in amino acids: CASSLHDTGAEAFF. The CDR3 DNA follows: TGTGCCAGCAGCCTCCATGATACCGGGGCTGAAGCTTTCTTT.

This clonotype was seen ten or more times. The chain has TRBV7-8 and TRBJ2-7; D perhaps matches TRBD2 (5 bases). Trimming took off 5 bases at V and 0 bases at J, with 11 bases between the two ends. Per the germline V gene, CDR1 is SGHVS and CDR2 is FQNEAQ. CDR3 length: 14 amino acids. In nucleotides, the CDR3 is TGTGCCAGCAGCACTTCCGGGAACTCCTACGAGCAGTACTTC. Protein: CASSTSGNSYEQYF.

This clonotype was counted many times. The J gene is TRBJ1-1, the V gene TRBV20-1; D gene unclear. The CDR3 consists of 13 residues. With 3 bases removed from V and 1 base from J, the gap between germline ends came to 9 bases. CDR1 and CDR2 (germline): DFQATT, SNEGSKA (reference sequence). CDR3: CSASNAGNTEAFF. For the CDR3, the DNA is TGCAGTGCTAGTAATGCGGGGAACACTGAAGCTTTCTTT.

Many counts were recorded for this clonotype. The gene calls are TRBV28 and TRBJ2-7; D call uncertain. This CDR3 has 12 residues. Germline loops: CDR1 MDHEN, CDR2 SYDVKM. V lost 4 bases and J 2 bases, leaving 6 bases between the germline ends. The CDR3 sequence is CASSSPAYEQYF. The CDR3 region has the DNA TGTGCCAGCAGTTCCCCCGCCTACGAGCAGTACTTC.

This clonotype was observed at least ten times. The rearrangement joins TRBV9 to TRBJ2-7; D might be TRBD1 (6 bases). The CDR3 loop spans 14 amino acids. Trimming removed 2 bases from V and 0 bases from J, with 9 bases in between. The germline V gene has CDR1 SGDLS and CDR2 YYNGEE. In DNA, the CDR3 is TGTGCCAGCAGCGTCCGACAGGTCTCCTACGAGCAGTACTTC. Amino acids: CASSVRQVSYEQYF.

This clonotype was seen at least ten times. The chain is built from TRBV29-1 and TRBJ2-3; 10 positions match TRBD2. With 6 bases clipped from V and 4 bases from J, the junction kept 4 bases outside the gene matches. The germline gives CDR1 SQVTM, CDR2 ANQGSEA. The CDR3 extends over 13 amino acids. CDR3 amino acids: CSVQAGGPDTQYF. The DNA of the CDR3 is TGCAGCGTCCAAGCGGGGGGGCCAGATACGCAGTATTTT.

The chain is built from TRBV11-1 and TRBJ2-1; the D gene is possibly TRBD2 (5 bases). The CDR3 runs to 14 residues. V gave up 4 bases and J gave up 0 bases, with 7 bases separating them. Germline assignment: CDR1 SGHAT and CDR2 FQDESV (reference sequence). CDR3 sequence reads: CASSYGSSYNEQFF. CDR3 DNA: TGTGCCAGCAGCTATGGGAGCTCCTACAATGAGCAGTTCTTC.

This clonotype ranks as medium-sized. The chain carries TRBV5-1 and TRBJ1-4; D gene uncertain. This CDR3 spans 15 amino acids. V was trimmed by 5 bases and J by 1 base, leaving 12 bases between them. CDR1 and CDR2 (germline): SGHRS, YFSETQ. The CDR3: CASSPEAQTNEKLFF. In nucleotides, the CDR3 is TGCGCCAGCAGTCCAGAGGCGCAAACTAATGAAAAACTGTTTTTT. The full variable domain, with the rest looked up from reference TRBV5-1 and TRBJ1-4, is KAGVTQTPRYLIKTRGQQVTLSCSPISGHRSVSWYQQTPGQGLQFLFEYFSETQRNKGNFPGRFSGRQFSNSRSEMNVSTLELGDSALYLCASSPEAQTNEKLFFGSGTQLSVL.

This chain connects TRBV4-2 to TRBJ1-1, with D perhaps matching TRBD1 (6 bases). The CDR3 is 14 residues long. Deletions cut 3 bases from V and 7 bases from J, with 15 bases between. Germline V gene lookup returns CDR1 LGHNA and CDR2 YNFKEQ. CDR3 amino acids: CASSQVGGRDEAFF. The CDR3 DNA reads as TGTGCCAGCAGCCAGGTTGGGGGCAGGGATGAAGCTTTCTTT.

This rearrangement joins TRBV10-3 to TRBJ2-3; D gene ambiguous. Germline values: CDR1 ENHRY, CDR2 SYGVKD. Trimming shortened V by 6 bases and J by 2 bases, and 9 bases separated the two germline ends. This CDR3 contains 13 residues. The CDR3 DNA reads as TGTGCCATCAGCCGGGTTTCCACAGATACGCAGTATTTT. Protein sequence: CAISRVSTDTQYF.

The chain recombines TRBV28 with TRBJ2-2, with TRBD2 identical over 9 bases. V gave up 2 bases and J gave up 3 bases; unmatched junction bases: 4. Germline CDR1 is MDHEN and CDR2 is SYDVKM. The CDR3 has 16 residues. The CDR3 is CASSLIAGEDTGELFF. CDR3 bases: TGTGCCAGCAGTTTAATAGCGGGGGAGGACACCGGGGAGCTGTTTTTT.

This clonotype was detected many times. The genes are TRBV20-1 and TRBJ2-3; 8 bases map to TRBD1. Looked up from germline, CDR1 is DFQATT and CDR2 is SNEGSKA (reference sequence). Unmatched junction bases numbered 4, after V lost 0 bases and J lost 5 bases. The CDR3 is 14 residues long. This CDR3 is CSARDGQGGDTQYF. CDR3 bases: TGCAGTGCTAGAGATGGACAGGGAGGAGATACGCAGTATTTT.

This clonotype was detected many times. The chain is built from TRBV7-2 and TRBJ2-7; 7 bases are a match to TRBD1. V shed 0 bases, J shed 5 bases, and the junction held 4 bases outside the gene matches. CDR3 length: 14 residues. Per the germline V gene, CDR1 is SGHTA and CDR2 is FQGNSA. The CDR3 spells CASSLAGGLNEQYF. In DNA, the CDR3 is TGTGCCAGCAGCTTAGCAGGGGGCCTAAACGAGCAGTACTTC.

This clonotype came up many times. The CDR3 sequence: CASGGTPAGELFF. Here the CDR3 DNA reads TGCGCCAGCGGGGGGACTCCAGCCGGGGAGCTGTTTTTT. This chain links TRBV5-1 with TRBJ2-2; tentative D call: TRBD2 (6 bases). The germline V gene encodes CDR1 SGHRS and CDR2 YFSETQ. V dropped 7 bases and J dropped 6 bases, with 13 bases sitting between them. This CDR3 region has 13 residues.

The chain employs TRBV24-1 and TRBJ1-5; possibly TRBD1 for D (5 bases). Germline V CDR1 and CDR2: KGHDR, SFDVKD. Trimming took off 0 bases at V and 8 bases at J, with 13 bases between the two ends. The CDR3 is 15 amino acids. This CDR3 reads CATSDLGPEQEPQHF. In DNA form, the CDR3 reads TGTGCCACCAGTGATTTGGGGCCAGAACAGGAGCCCCAGCATTTT.